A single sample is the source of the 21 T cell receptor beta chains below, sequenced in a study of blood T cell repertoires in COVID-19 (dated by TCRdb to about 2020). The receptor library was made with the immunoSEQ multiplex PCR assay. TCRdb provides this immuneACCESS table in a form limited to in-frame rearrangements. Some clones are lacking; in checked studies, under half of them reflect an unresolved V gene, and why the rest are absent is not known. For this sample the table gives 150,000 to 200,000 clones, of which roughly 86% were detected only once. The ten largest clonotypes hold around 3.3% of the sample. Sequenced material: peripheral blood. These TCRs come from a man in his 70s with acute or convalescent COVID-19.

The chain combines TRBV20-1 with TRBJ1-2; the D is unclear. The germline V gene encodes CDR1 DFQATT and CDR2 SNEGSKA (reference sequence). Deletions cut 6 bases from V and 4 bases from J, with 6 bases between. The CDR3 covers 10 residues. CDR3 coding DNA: TGCAGTGCCTGGGCCTATGGCTACACCTTC. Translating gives CSAWAYGYTF.

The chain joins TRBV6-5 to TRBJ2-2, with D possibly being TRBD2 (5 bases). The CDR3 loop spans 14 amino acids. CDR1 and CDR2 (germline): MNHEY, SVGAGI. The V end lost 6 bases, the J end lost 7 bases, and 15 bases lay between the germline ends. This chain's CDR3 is CASSPHTGYGELFF. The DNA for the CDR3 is TGTGCCAGCAGCCCCCATACGGGATACGGGGAGCTGTTTTTT.

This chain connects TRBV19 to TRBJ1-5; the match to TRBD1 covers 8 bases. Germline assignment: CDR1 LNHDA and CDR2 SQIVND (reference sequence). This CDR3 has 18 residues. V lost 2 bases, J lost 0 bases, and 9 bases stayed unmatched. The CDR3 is CASSIWTGNRYSNQPQHF. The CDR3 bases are TGTGCCAGTAGTATATGGACAGGGAATCGATATAGCAATCAGCCCCAGCATTTT.

As DNA, the CDR3 is TGCGCCAGCAGCCTGACCGGGACAGGGGGCTACGAGCAGTACTTC. Protein sequence: CASSLTGTGGYEQYF. The chain is built from TRBV4-1 and TRBJ2-7; 11 nucleotides match TRBD1. J lost 3 bases, V lost 4 bases, and 5 bases had no gene match. The CDR3 has 15 residues. Germline CDR1 is MGHRA and CDR2 is YSYEKL.

The CDR3 DNA reads as TGCAGCGTTGATGAGTCGTCTCGCGGCGAGCAGTACTTC. This gives the protein CSVDESSRGEQYF. The chain is built from TRBV29-1 and TRBJ2-7; D is unclear. V lost 3 bases to trimming and J lost 6 bases, with 15 bases between them. Germline loops: CDR1 SQVTM, CDR2 ANQGSEA. This CDR3 comprises 13 residues.

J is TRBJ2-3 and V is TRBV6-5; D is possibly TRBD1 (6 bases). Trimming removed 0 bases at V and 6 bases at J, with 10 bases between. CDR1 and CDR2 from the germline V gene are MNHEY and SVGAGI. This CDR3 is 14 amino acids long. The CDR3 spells CASSYSPGEDTQYF. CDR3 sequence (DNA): TGTGCCAGCAGTTACTCGCCAGGGGAGGATACGCAGTATTTT.

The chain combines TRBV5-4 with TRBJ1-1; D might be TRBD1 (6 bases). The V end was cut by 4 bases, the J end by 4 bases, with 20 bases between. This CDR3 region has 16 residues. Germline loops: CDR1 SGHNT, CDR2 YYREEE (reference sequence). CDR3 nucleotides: TGTGCCAGCAGCGGACGAAGGAGTACAGGGCGCACTGAAGCTTTCTTT. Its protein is CASSGRRSTGRTEAFF.

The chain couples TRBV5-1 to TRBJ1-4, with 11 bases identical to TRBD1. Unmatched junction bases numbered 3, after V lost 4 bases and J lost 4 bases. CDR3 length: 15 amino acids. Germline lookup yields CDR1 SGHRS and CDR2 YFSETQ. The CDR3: CASSRTGGLNEKLFF. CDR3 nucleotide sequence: TGCGCCAGCAGCAGGACAGGGGGCCTTAATGAAAAACTGTTTTTT.

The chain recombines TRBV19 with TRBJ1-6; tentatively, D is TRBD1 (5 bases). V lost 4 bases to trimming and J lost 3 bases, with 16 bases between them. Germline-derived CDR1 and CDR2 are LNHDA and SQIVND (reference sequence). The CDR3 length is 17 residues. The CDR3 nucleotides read TGTGCCAGTAGTACCCCGATGACAGCTGACTATAATTCACCCCTCCACTTT. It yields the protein CASSTPMTADYNSPLHF.

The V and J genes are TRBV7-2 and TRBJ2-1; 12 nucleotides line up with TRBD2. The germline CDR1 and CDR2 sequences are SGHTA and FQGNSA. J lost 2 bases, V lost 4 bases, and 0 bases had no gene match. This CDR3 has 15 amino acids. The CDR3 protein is CASSSSGGAYNEQFF. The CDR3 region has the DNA TGTGCCAGCAGCTCTAGCGGGGGGGCCTACAATGAGCAGTTCTTC.

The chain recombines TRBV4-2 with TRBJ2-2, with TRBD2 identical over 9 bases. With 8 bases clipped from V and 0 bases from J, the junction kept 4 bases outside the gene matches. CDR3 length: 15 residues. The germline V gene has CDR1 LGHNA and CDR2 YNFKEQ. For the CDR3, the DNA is TGTGCCAGCGGCCCTAGCGGGGCGAACACCGGGGAGCTGTTTTTT. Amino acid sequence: CASGPSGANTGELFF.

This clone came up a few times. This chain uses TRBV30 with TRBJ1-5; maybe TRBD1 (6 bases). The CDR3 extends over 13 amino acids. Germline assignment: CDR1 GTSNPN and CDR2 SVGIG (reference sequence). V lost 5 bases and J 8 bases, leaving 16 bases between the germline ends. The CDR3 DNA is TGTGCCTGGTCTTTGGACAGCGGCGAGCCCCAGCATTTT. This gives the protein CAWSLDSGEPQHF. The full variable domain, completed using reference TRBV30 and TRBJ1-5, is SQTIHQWPATLVQPVGSPLSLECTVEGTSNPNLYWYRQAAGRGLQLLFYSVGIGQISSEVPQNLSASRPQDRQFILSSKKLLLSDSGFYLCAWSLDSGEPQHFGDGTRLSIL.

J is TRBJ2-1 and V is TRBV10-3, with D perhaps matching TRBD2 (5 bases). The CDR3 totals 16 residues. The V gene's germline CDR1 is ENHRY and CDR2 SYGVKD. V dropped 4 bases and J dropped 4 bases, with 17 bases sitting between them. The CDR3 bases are TGTGCCATCAGTGGAAAAAACCCGAGCGGATACAATGAGCAGTTCTTC. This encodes CAISGKNPSGYNEQFF.

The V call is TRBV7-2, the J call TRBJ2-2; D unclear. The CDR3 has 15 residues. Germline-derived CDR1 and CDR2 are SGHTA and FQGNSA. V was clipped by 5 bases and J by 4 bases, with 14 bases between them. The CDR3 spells CASSPSWAPTGELFF. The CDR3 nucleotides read TGTGCCAGCAGCCCCTCATGGGCCCCCACCGGGGAGCTGTTTTTT.

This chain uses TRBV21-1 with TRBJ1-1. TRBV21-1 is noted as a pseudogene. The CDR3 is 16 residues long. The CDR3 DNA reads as TGTGCCAGCAGCAAAACTAATTGGAGGGCGCGAACTGAAGCTTTCTTT. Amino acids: CASSKTNWRARTEAFF.

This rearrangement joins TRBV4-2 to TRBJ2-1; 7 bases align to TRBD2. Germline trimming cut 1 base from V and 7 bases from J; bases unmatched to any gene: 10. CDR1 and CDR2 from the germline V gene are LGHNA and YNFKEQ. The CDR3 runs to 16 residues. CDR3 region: CASSQVGGSPGNEQFF. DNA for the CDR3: TGTGCCAGCAGCCAAGTAGGCGGGAGCCCCGGGAATGAGCAGTTCTTC.

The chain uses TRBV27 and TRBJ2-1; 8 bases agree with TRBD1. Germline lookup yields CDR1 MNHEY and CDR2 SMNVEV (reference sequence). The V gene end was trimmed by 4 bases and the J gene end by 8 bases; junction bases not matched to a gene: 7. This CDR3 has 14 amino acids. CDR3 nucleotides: TGTGCCAGCAGTTATCAGGGGGCGAGAGATGAGCAGTTCTTC. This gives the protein CASSYQGARDEQFF.

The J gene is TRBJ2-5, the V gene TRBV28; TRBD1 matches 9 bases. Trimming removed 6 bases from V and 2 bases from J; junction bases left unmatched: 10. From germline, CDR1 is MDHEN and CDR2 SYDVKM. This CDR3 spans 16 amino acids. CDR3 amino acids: CASRNVYRGQQETQYF. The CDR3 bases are TGTGCCAGCAGGAATGTTTACAGGGGGCAACAAGAGACCCAGTACTTC. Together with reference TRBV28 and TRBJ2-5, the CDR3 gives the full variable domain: DVKVTQSSRYLVKRTGEKVFLECVQDMDHENMFWYRQDPGLGLRLIYFSYDVKMKEKGDIPEGYSVSREKKERFSLILESASTNQTSMYLCASRNVYRGQQETQYFGPGTRLLVL.

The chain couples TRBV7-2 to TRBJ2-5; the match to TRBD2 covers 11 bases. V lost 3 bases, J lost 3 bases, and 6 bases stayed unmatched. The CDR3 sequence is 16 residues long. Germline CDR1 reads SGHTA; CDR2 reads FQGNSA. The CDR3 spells CASSFFSGGGEETQYF. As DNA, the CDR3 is TGTGCCAGCAGCTTCTTTAGCGGGGGGGGTGAAGAGACCCAGTACTTC. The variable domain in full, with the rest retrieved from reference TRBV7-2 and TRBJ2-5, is GAGVSQSPSNKVTEKGKDVELRCDPISGHTALYWYRQSLGQGLEFLIYFQGNSAPDKSGLPSDRFSAERTGGSVSTLTIQRTQQEDSAVYLCASSFFSGGGEETQYFGPGTRLLVL.

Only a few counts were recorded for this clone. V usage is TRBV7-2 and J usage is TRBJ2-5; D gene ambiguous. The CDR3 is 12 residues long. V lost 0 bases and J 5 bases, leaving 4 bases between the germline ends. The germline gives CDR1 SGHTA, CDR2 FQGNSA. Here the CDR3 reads CASSLARETQYF. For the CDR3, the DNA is TGTGCCAGCAGCTTAGCTCGGGAGACCCAGTACTTC.

The CDR3 coding sequence is TGCGCCAGCAGCCGAAGCCAAACAGGGATTGAAGCTTTCTTT. Translation: CASSRSQTGIEAFF. The V call is TRBV4-1, the J call TRBJ1-1; a possible D gene is TRBD1 (6 bases). V was trimmed by 4 bases and J by 7 bases, leaving 16 bases between them. The germline V gene has CDR1 MGHRA and CDR2 YSYEKL. This CDR3 is built from 14 residues.